The TCR beta chain described here comes from a study of shared clonotypes between healthy human individuals. Study-wide results and limits: Clonotypes not shared had lower generation probabilities than those common to all four donors.

CDR1 is LNHDA, CDR2 SQIVND, per germline (reference sequence). The CDR3 consists of 15 residues. V was clipped by 4 bases and J by 0 bases, with 10 bases between them. Only Caucasian adults living in Nashville, Tennessee made up the donor group. Sequencing was performed with immunoSEQ multiplex PCR; in TCRdb, only in-frame clones are kept and a portion is missing. The sample has about 1 million clones, about 77% seen once. On this clone: The antigen is unknown.

This chain connects TRBV19 to TRBJ1-5; D not certain. The source of this sequence is a young man in good health. The sequenced material came from memory CD4+ T cells sorted from blood. Subset in this sample: CD45RA-negative fraction. The CDR3 sequence is CASSKARGSNQPQHF. In DNA, the CDR3 is TGTGCCAGTAGTAAGGCGCGGGGTAGCAATCAGCCCCAGCATTTT.